The 17 T cell receptor beta chains given below trace back to one sample, sequenced in a study of cytomegalovirus exposure and HLA in healthy donors. PCR employed 60 Vbeta and 13 Jbeta primers. Measured with immunoSEQ multiplex PCR; TCRdb has only the in-frame clones, and not every one. The sample carries hundreds of thousands of clones, 70% to 90% recorded once. Source material: PBMCs. The source is a woman between 18 and 29 years old in good health and CMV-seronegative.

The J gene is TRBJ1-5, the V gene TRBV5-6; the D gene is possibly TRBD1 (5 bases). V lost 2 bases and J lost 4, with 13 bases in between. The germline V gene encodes CDR1 SGHDT and CDR2 YYEEEE. CDR3 size: 15 residues. In nucleotides, the CDR3 is TGTGCCAGCAGCTTTGGGCCCGACAGTAATCAGCCCCAGCATTTT. It specifies CASSFGPDSNQPQHF.

This rearrangement joins TRBV4-2 to TRBJ2-2, with 7 positions matching TRBD2. CDR3 size: 15 residues. Trimming cost V 6 bases and J 1 base; bases outside gene matches: 5. Per germline, CDR1 LGHNA and CDR2 YNFKEQ. The CDR3 region has the DNA TGTGCCAGCAGGATCCTAGCGGAGAACACCGGGGAGCTGTTTTTT. The encoded protein is CASRILAENTGELFF.

The chain joins TRBV7-9 to TRBJ1-1; D perhaps matches TRBD1 (6 bases). V lost 3 bases to trimming and J lost 2 bases, with 10 bases between them. The V gene's germline CDR1 is SEHNR and CDR2 FQNEAQ (reference sequence). This CDR3 has 14 amino acids. The CDR3: CASSLRQVNTEAFF. The CDR3, as DNA: TGTGCCAGCAGCTTGAGACAGGTAAACACTGAAGCTTTCTTT.

CDR3 nucleotide sequence: TGTGCCACGAGGGGGGGGGATGAAAAACTGTTTTTT. Amino acid sequence: CATRGGDEKLFF. The rearrangement joins TRBV10-3 to TRBJ1-4; a possible D gene is TRBD1 (6 bases). CDR1 is ENHRY and CDR2 is SYGVKD in the germline V gene. The CDR3 covers 12 residues. V lost 10 bases to trimming and J lost 6 bases, with 12 bases between them.

The rearrangement uses TRBV11-1 and TRBJ2-5; D may be TRBD1 (7 bases). From germline, CDR1 is SGHAT and CDR2 FQDESV (reference sequence). This CDR3 comprises 14 residues. Deletions cut 3 bases from V and 2 bases from J, with 10 bases between. The CDR3 is CASSFPGGQETQYF. CDR3 DNA: TGTGCCAGCAGCTTCCCAGGGGGGCAAGAGACCCAGTACTTC.

This sequence joins TRBV7-9 and TRBJ1-1; TRBD1 might be the D (6 bases). Germline V gene data show CDR1 as SEHNR and CDR2 as FQNEAQ (reference sequence). V dropped 5 bases and J dropped 6 bases, with 16 bases sitting between them. The CDR3 covers 14 residues. CDR3 region: CASSRTPGVPEAFF. CDR3 nucleotides: TGTGCCAGCAGCAGAACGCCAGGGGTTCCTGAAGCTTTCTTT.

The chain is built from TRBV12-2 and TRBJ2-7; the table's D call, TRBD2, has no DNA check behind it. TRBV12-2 is given as a pseudogene. CDR3 length equals 14 residues. The CDR3 region is CASHPGTSDDEQYF. CDR3 bases: TGTGCAAGTCACCCCGGGACTAGTGATGACGAGCAGTACTTC.

This chain connects TRBV14 to TRBJ2-1; D perhaps matches TRBD1 (5 bases). Trimming took off 2 bases at V and 4 bases at J, with 9 bases between the two ends. This CDR3 is built from 14 residues. Germline CDR1 reads SGHDN; CDR2 reads FVKESK. The CDR3 reads CASSQLQAYNEQFF. CDR3 bases: TGTGCCAGCAGCCAACTACAGGCTTACAATGAGCAGTTCTTC.

The chain combines TRBV9 with TRBJ2-1; TRBD2 aligns across 8 bases. The V and J ends lost 5 bases and 4 bases, in that order; junction bases with no gene match: 11. The germline V gene has CDR1 SGDLS and CDR2 YYNGEE. This CDR3 region has 16 residues. The CDR3 DNA sequence: TGTGCCAGCAGTCAAACAGGGTCGGGGGGGTACAATGAGCAGTTCTTC. It encodes CASSQTGSGGYNEQFF.

This sequence joins TRBV6-4 and TRBJ2-2, with 10 bases fitting TRBD2. Trimming cost V 2 bases and J 7 bases; bases outside gene matches: 1. Germline V gene data show CDR1 as MRHNA and CDR2 as SNTAGT. There are 14 residues in the CDR3. CDR3 residues: CASSDLAGVGELFF. The CDR3 coding sequence is TGTGCCAGCAGTGACCTAGCGGGGGTCGGGGAGCTGTTTTTT.

J is TRBJ1-4 and V is TRBV25-1; weak D call: TRBD1 (6 bases). CDR3 length: 12 residues. With 10 bases removed from V and 6 bases from J, the gap between germline ends came to 12 bases. Looked up from germline, CDR1 is MGHDK and CDR2 is SYGVNS. CDR3 in amino acids: CATGTTYEKLFF. The CDR3 DNA follows: TGTGCCACCGGGACAACGTATGAAAAACTGTTTTTT.

This chain links TRBV4-1 with TRBJ1-1; TRBD1 might be the D (6 bases). The CDR3 consists of 16 residues. Trimming cost V 4 bases and J 5 bases, with 20 bases left between them. Germline V gene lookup returns CDR1 MGHRA and CDR2 YSYEKL. The CDR3 bases are TGCGCCAGCAGCCCACACCGGGGGGCTGGAGAGACTGAAGCTTTCTTT. It is translated as CASSPHRGAGETEAFF.

The chain uses TRBV27 and TRBJ2-2, with 10 bases matching TRBD1. V was clipped by 10 bases and J by 4 bases; unmatched bases: 3. CDR3 size: 13 residues. Per the germline V gene, CDR1 is MNHEY and CDR2 is SMNVEV (reference sequence). Here the CDR3 DNA reads TGTGCCACCGGGACAGGGGCCACCGGGGAGCTGTTTTTT. As protein: CATGTGATGELFF.

The CDR3 spells CASKNQQGKNTEAFF. The CDR3 nucleotides read TGTGCCAGCAAGAATCAACAGGGAAAGAACACTGAAGCTTTCTTT. This chain links TRBV6-1 with TRBJ1-1; perhaps TRBD1 as D (6 bases). Trimming removed 7 bases from V and 1 base from J, with 16 bases in between. The CDR3 totals 15 residues. The germline CDR1 and CDR2 sequences are MNHNS and SASEGT.

This chain links TRBV13 with TRBJ2-1; 15 positions agree with TRBD2. CDR1 is PRHDT and CDR2 is FYEKMQ in the germline V gene (reference sequence). J gave up 6 bases and V 4 bases, and 13 bases lay outside the gene matches. The CDR3 spans 19 residues. The CDR3 loop is CASSSTGLAGGPVRNEQFF. CDR3 sequence (DNA): TGTGCCAGCAGCTCTACGGGACTAGCGGGGGGCCCTGTCCGCAATGAGCAGTTCTTC.

J is TRBJ1-3 and V is TRBV6-5; perhaps TRBD1 as D (6 bases). Per germline, CDR1 MNHEY and CDR2 SVGAGI. Trimming pared 4 bases from V and 0 bases from J, leaving 10 bases between. The CDR3 sequence is 15 residues long. In nucleotides, the CDR3 is TGTGCCAGCAGTTCGGGGGGGCTCTCTGGAAACACCATATATTTT. Translating gives CASSSGGLSGNTIYF.

Comment on this clone: At one of its ends the junction is not consistent with the germline gene, which may arise from a read error. The chain joins TRBV9 to TRBJ2-3; 8 nucleotides match TRBD1. Germline-derived CDR1 and CDR2 are SGDLS and YYNGEE. The CDR3 length is 16 residues. The CDR3 DNA follows: TGTGCCAGCAGCGTCCAGGGGGCGCGGAGCACAAATACGCAGTATTTT. It encodes CASSVQGARSTNTQYF.